This T cell receptor (beta chain) comes out of a study of T cells in localized non-small cell lung cancer. From germline, CDR1 is SGHTA and CDR2 FQGNSA. Trimming pared 3 bases from V and 2 bases from J, leaving 8 bases between. The CDR3 runs to 13 residues. Only one count was recorded for this clone. Measured with immunoSEQ multiplex PCR; TCRdb has only the in-frame clones, and not every one. The sample has roughly 35,000 clones; 85% to 95% are singletons. This chain connects TRBV7-2 to TRBJ2-7; D perhaps matches TRBD1 (5 bases). The material sequenced was peripheral blood, taken before any cancer treatment. The clonotype was recovered from a female donor aged 60 or older with stage I lung adenocarcinoma. CDR3 sequence (DNA): TGTGCCAGCAGCTTGGGCAGGGCCTACGAGCAGTACTTC. It is translated as CASSLGRAYEQYF. Combining the CDR3 with reference TRBV7-2 and TRBJ2-7 gives the whole variable domain GAGVSQSPSNKVTEKGKDVELRCDPISGHTALYWYRQSLGQGLEFLIYFQGNSAPDKSGLPSDRFSAERTGGSVSTLTIQRTQQEDSAVYLCASSLGRAYEQYFGPGTRLTVT.